This record looks at one TCR beta chain sequence and its context. The V gene lost 1 base and the J gene lost 0 bases, with 19 bases spanning the gap. CDR1 LGHDT and CDR2 YNNKEL come from the germline V gene (reference sequence). There are 19 residues in the CDR3. This entry comes from a study of patients and donors after allogeneic stem cell transplantation. TCRdb re-called the RT-PCR reads with MiXCR, one entry per CDR3 protein. Here the sample spans roughly 880,000 distinct CDR3 sequences, about 20% being singletons. Source material: blood, either unsorted or a sorted T cell fraction (not recorded which). This clonotype was obtained from a human donor who was either an allogeneic HSCT recipient or a stem cell or donor lymphocyte infusion donor (not recorded which). It is not recorded whose cells these are; they may come from a transplant donor. The chain employs TRBV3-1 and TRBJ1-3, with a weak D call TRBD1 (5 bases). The CDR3 DNA reads as TGTGCCAGCAGCCAAGTCGTCGTTGAGGGGACCTTCTCTGGAAACACCATATATTTT. Its translation: CASSQVVVEGTFSGNTIYF.